One and the same sample provided the 23 T cell receptor beta chains below, sequenced in a study of T cells in localized non-small cell lung cancer. Data came from immunoSEQ multiplex PCR; TCRdb stores just in-frame clones and leaves some out. The data hold tens of thousands of clones, with around 90% observed a single time. The sequences come from peripheral blood, collected before any cancer treatment. The receptors here all came from a female donor over 55 with stage III squamous cell lung carcinoma.

The rearrangement uses TRBV29-1 and TRBJ1-3; D possibly corresponds to TRBD1 (5 bases). V was pared by 5 bases and J by 2 bases, with 16 bases between. Germline CDR1 reads SQVTM; CDR2 reads ANQGSEA. There are 15 residues in the CDR3. CDR3 amino acids: CSVILTREAGNTIYF. The CDR3 DNA reads as TGCAGCGTTATACTCACCAGGGAGGCTGGAAACACCATATATTTT.

The chain carries TRBV7-3 and TRBJ2-5, with D maybe TRBD2 (6 bases). Trimming stripped 5 bases from V and 1 base from J, with 8 bases between. Germline V lookup: CDR1 SGHTA, CDR2 FQGTGA. The length of the CDR3 is 13 residues. CDR3 protein: CASSPGGQETQYF. In DNA, the CDR3 is TGTGCCAGCAGCCCCGGGGGCCAAGAGACCCAGTACTTC.

This chain connects TRBV5-1 to TRBJ2-7; 10 bases fit TRBD1. There are 15 residues in the CDR3. Germline V gene sequence: CDR1 SGHRS, CDR2 YFSETQ. Trimming cost V 0 bases and J 7 bases; bases outside gene matches: 7. CDR3 nucleotide sequence: TGCGCCAGCAGCTTGGTGGGACAGGGGAAAGGAGAGCAGTACTTC. Translating gives CASSLVGQGKGEQYF.

The chain is built from TRBV21-1 and TRBJ2-2; TRBD1 is the table's D call and was not checked against the DNA. TRBV21-1 is classified as a pseudogene. The CDR3 has 15 amino acids. The CDR3 DNA reads as TGTGCCAGCAGCAAGATGACAGTGAACACCGGGGAGCTGTTTTTT. Protein product: CASSKMTVNTGELFF.

This chain uses TRBV7-2 with TRBJ1-2, with D unclear. V lost 0 bases and J 0 bases, leaving 11 bases between the germline ends. The CDR3 extends over 16 amino acids. Germline CDR1 SGHTA, CDR2 FQGNSA. This CDR3 is CASSLARARSNYGYTF. CDR3 DNA: TGTGCCAGCAGCTTAGCACGAGCCAGATCTAACTATGGCTACACCTTC.

This rearrangement joins TRBV2 to TRBJ2-7; 7 positions match TRBD1. The CDR3 covers 13 residues. V was pared by 9 bases and J by 3 bases, with 8 bases of the junction left unmatched. Germline CDR1 SNHLY, CDR2 FYNNEI. This CDR3 is CASHRDSNYEQYF. In nucleotides, the CDR3 is TGTGCCAGTCACCGGGACAGTAACTACGAGCAGTACTTC.

DNA of the CDR3: TGTGCCAGCAGCTTGCCCAGGGTTGGCTACACCTTC. The encoded protein is CASSLPRVGYTF. V and J are TRBV5-6 and TRBJ1-2; D is possibly TRBD1 (5 bases). Between the trimmed V and J ends, which lost 1 base and 7 bases, there was a span of 8 bases. CDR3 length: 12 residues. Germline CDR1 SGHDT, CDR2 YYEEEE.

V gene TRBV7-2 combines with J gene TRBJ2-5; possibly TRBD2 for D (5 bases). Trimming pared 5 bases from V and 2 bases from J, leaving 12 bases between. This CDR3 has 14 amino acids. Germline V gives CDR1 SGHTA, CDR2 FQGNSA. The CDR3 sequence is CASSPDWQQETQYF. For the CDR3, the DNA is TGTGCCAGCAGCCCGGACTGGCAACAAGAGACCCAGTACTTC.

This clone was counted between two and nine times. The V and J genes are TRBV15 and TRBJ2-3; 14 bases fit TRBD2. Trimming removed 0 bases from V and 1 base from J; junction bases left unmatched: 15. The CDR3 totals 22 residues. The germline gives CDR1 LNHNV, CDR2 YYDKDF (reference sequence). The CDR3: CATSRDKEMGLAGDSGTDTQYF. The CDR3 region has the DNA TGTGCCACCAGCAGAGATAAGGAGATGGGACTAGCGGGAGATTCTGGCACAGATACGCAGTATTTT.

The rearrangement joins TRBV18 to TRBJ2-5, with 7 bases fitting TRBD2. CDR3 length equals 15 residues. Looked up from germline, CDR1 is KGHSH and CDR2 is LQKENI. V trimming: 0 bases; J trimming: 5 bases; junction bases outside the gene matches: 6. The CDR3 loop reads CASSPPARGGETQYF. Written as DNA, the CDR3 is TGTGCCAGCTCACCACCGGCGAGGGGAGGGGAGACCCAGTACTTC.

This rearrangement joins TRBV28 to TRBJ1-1; the D is unclear. This CDR3 has 14 residues. The germline V gene has CDR1 MDHEN and CDR2 SYDVKM. V was cut by 5 bases and J by 4 bases, with 14 bases left in between. CDR3 DNA: TGTGCCAGCAGTGGGTTGTGGATCCGCACTGAAGCTTTCTTT. It specifies CASSGLWIRTEAFF.

A single count supports this clone. The chain couples TRBV10-3 to TRBJ2-3; 8 bases are a match to TRBD2. J lost 1 base, V lost 2 bases, and 5 bases had no gene match. Germline loops: CDR1 ENHRY, CDR2 SYGVKD. This CDR3 has 16 amino acids. The CDR3 sequence: CAISEVGRGGTDTQYF. CDR3 DNA sequence: TGTGCCATCAGTGAGGTCGGGCGGGGGGGCACAGATACGCAGTATTTT.

The CDR3 loop reads CASSFGQGGVEKLFF. The CDR3 bases are TGTGCCAGCAGCTTCGGACAGGGAGGTGTTGAAAAACTGTTTTTT. The V call is TRBV7-9, the J call TRBJ1-4, with 8 bases aligning to TRBD1. This CDR3 has 15 amino acids. Germline V CDR1 and CDR2: SEHNR, FQNEAQ (reference sequence). V lost 3 bases to trimming and J lost 7 bases; unmatched junction nucleotides: 7.

The chain combines TRBV29-1 with TRBJ1-3; 11 bases agree with TRBD1. This CDR3 spans 15 amino acids. Germline V gene lookup returns CDR1 SQVTM and CDR2 ANQGSEA. J gave up 3 bases and V 5 bases, and 6 bases lay outside the gene matches. The CDR3 DNA is TGCAGCGTTTATTCGGGACAGGGGGATGGAAACACCATATATTTT. Residues: CSVYSGQGDGNTIYF.

This chain connects TRBV28 to TRBJ1-3; 7 bases align to TRBD1. The CDR3 consists of 19 residues. Germline CDR1 reads MDHEN; CDR2 reads SYDVKM. The ends lost 4 bases at V and 2 bases at J; junction bases unmatched: 17. The CDR3 here is CASSSDRVLLGLPGNTIYF. For the CDR3, the DNA is TGTGCCAGCAGTTCAGACAGGGTATTGTTGGGTCTACCTGGAAACACCATATATTTT. The whole variable domain, remainder taken from reference TRBV28 and TRBJ1-3, is DVKVTQSSRYLVKRTGEKVFLECVQDMDHENMFWYRQDPGLGLRLIYFSYDVKMKEKGDIPEGYSVSREKKERFSLILESASTNQTSMYLCASSSDRVLLGLPGNTIYFGEGSWLTVV.

The rearrangement links TRBV7-2 to TRBJ2-2; no clear D gene. Trimming stripped 3 bases from V and 1 base from J, with 9 bases between. The CDR3 is 15 residues long. Germline assignment: CDR1 SGHTA and CDR2 FQGNSA. The CDR3 DNA reads as TGTGCCAGCAGCTTGTCATTTGGGAACACCGGGGAGCTGTTTTTT. It encodes CASSLSFGNTGELFF.

The chain recombines TRBV5-4 with TRBJ1-1, with D possibly TRBD1 on 5 matching bases. V gave up 4 bases and J gave up 8 bases, with 9 bases separating them. CDR1 and CDR2 from the germline V gene are SGHNT and YYREEE (reference sequence). The CDR3 consists of 11 residues. The CDR3 reads CASSQGTEAFF. In DNA, the CDR3 is TGTGCCAGCAGCCAGGGAACAGAAGCTTTCTTT.

The chain uses TRBV9 and TRBJ2-7; D possibly uses TRBD1 or TRBD2 (5 bases each). From germline, CDR1 is SGDLS and CDR2 YYNGEE. Trimming stripped 0 bases from V and 4 bases from J, with 14 bases between. CDR3 size: 15 residues. CDR3 amino acids: CASSVGSSREYEQYF. In DNA form, the CDR3 reads TGTGCCAGCAGCGTAGGATCATCCAGGGAGTACGAGCAGTACTTC. The full variable domain, its missing parts supplied by reference TRBV9 and TRBJ2-7, is DSGVTQTPKHLITATGQRVTLRCSPRSGDLSVYWYQQSLDQGLQFLIQYYNGEERAKGNILERFSAQQFPDLHSELNLSSLELGDSALYFCASSVGSSREYEQYFGPGTRLTVT.

This rearrangement joins TRBV7-9 to TRBJ2-1; D possibly corresponds to TRBD1 (6 bases). V lost 7 bases and J lost 2, with 15 bases in between. CDR3 length equals 15 residues. Germline values: CDR1 SEHNR, CDR2 FQNEAQ (reference sequence). CDR3 nucleotide sequence: TGTGCCAGCACCTTTTGGGACACCACCTACAATGAGCAGTTCTTC. Translating it yields CASTFWDTTYNEQFF.

This sequence joins TRBV6-5 and TRBJ2-2, with 7 bases fitting TRBD1. V was pared by 5 bases and J by 4 bases, with 7 bases of the junction left unmatched. CDR1 and CDR2 (germline): MNHEY, SVGAGI. The CDR3 runs 15 residues. CDR3 in DNA: TGTGCCAGCAGTGGAACGACAGGGTTCACCGGGGAGCTGTTTTTT. Translated, it gives CASSGTTGFTGELFF.

The chain recombines TRBV25-1 with TRBJ1-2, with D possibly TRBD1 on 5 matching bases. The CDR3 is 12 residues long. Germline CDR1 and CDR2: MGHDK and SYGVNS. V was trimmed by 5 bases and J by 8 bases, leaving 12 bases between them. CDR3 nucleotides: TGTGCCAGCAGTTACGGGGGTTGGGGCTACACCTTC. This translates into CASSYGGWGYTF.

Regarding this clone: Germline and junction disagree at one end, which may indicate a read error. In the same sample, other DNA sequences code for this CDR3. This chain links TRBV4-3 with TRBJ2-1; D uncertain. Germline CDR1 LGHNA, CDR2 YSLEER. There are 14 residues in the CDR3. CDR3 DNA sequence: TGCGCCAGCAGTCAAGATTGGGGTTTCAATGAGCAGTTCTTC. Its translation: CASSQDWGFNEQFF.

The V call is TRBV4-3, the J call TRBJ1-2, with D perhaps TRBD1 (6 bases). Trimming pared 0 bases from V and 11 bases from J, leaving 16 bases between. Germline lookup yields CDR1 LGHNA and CDR2 YSLEER. The CDR3 sequence is 14 residues long. DNA of the CDR3: TGCGCCAGCAGCCAAGACACAGGGTCGGTTGGGTACACCTTC. Its translation is CASSQDTGSVGYTF.